The 17 T cell receptor beta chains in this list originate from one sample, sequenced in a study of T cell responses to AZD1222 COVID-19 vaccine. Profiled with immunoSEQ multiplex PCR; TCRdb holds only in-frame clones, not every one. The sample comprises approximately 100,000 clones, 90% of which are singletons, and less than 6% rests with the top ten. Here the sequenced sample was peripheral blood, taken on day 0 of AZD1222 vaccination. These receptor sequences come from an adult in good health.

The rearrangement uses TRBV7-9 and TRBJ1-1, with D unresolved. This CDR3 is 12 amino acids long. CDR1 SEHNR and CDR2 FQNEAQ come from the germline V gene (reference sequence). Trimming took 5 bases from V and 5 from J, leaving 9 bases between them. The CDR3 sequence: CASSRDRTEAFF. The CDR3 nucleotides are TGTGCCAGCAGCCGGGATAGAACTGAAGCTTTCTTT.

The chain joins TRBV19 to TRBJ2-1; 14 nucleotides line up with TRBD2. The CDR3 runs 16 residues. Trimming removed 4 bases from V and 4 bases from J; junction bases left unmatched: 3. CDR1 and CDR2 (germline): LNHDA, SQIVND (reference sequence). CDR3 coding DNA: TGTGCCAGTAGTACGGGACTAGCGGGAGCTTACAATGAGCAGTTCTTC. Amino acid sequence: CASSTGLAGAYNEQFF.

This chain uses TRBV5-1 with TRBJ2-4, with D perhaps matching TRBD1 (6 bases). This CDR3 contains 14 residues. The V end was cut by 7 bases, the J end by 3 bases, with 14 bases between. CDR1 SGHRS and CDR2 YFSETQ come from the germline V gene. In DNA form, the CDR3 reads TGCGCCAGCTCTTTACAGGGCGACAAAAACATTCAGTACTTC. This gives the protein CASSLQGDKNIQYF.

The gene calls are TRBV21-1 and TRBJ1-1; TRBD1 is the table's D call, not checked against the DNA. TRBV21-1 is assigned pseudogene status. This CDR3 has 13 residues. The CDR3: CARGVRVNTEAFF. For the CDR3, the DNA is TGTGCCAGGGGTGTCAGGGTGAACACTGAAGCTTTCTTT.

The chain combines TRBV28 with TRBJ1-6; D possibly corresponds to TRBD1 (5 bases). The CDR3 contains 14 residues. The germline V and J ends were trimmed by 5 bases and 7 bases, with 12 bases remaining between them. Germline V gene lookup returns CDR1 MDHEN and CDR2 SYDVKM. The CDR3 coding sequence is TGTGCCAGCAGTGCAGGGAGTGAAAATTCACCCCTCCACTTT. Encoded protein: CASSAGSENSPLHF. Using reference TRBV28 and TRBJ1-6 for the parts outside the CDR3, the full variable domain is DVKVTQSSRYLVKRTGEKVFLECVQDMDHENMFWYRQDPGLGLRLIYFSYDVKMKEKGDIPEGYSVSREKKERFSLILESASTNQTSMYLCASSAGSENSPLHFGNGTRLTVT.

The rearrangement uses TRBV7-2 and TRBJ1-3; no firm D call. Per germline, CDR1 SGHTA and CDR2 FQGNSA. The V end was cut by 1 base, the J end by 0 bases, with 7 bases between. CDR3 length: 15 residues. CDR3 nucleotides: TGTGCCAGCAGCTTAGTAGCGGGCTCTGGAAACACCATATATTTT. Translated: CASSLVAGSGNTIYF.

The chain couples TRBV9 to TRBJ1-2, with 9 bases aligning to TRBD1. The germline gives CDR1 SGDLS, CDR2 YYNGEE. Trimming took 0 bases from V and 5 from J; bases not matched to a gene: 11. The CDR3 covers 17 residues. In nucleotides, the CDR3 is TGTGCCAGCAGCGTAGGGGCCCAACAGGGGGCATGGTATGGCTACACCTTC. Translated, it gives CASSVGAQQGAWYGYTF.

This chain joins TRBV18 and TRBJ1-2; D call uncertain. The V gene lost 6 bases and the J gene lost 2 bases, with 13 bases spanning the gap. The CDR3 extends over 14 amino acids. Germline lookup yields CDR1 KGHSH and CDR2 LQKENI. CDR3 bases: TGTGCCAGCTCCCTACGTACAGAAAACTATGGCTACACCTTC. Translation: CASSLRTENYGYTF.

V is TRBV7-2 and J is TRBJ1-5, with unresolved D. The V and J ends lost 2 bases and 1 base respectively, with 12 bases between them. The CDR3 has 16 amino acids. The germline V gene encodes CDR1 SGHTA and CDR2 FQGNSA. CDR3 sequence: CASSLMWSESNQPQHF. CDR3 sequence (DNA): TGTGCCAGCAGCTTAATGTGGTCTGAAAGCAATCAGCCCCAGCATTTT.

The rearrangement links TRBV3-1 (or the pseudogene TRBV3-2) to TRBJ2-1, with 9 positions matching TRBD1. The germline CDR1 and CDR2 sequences are LGHDT and YNNKEL (reference sequence). J gave up 1 base and V 4 bases, and 5 bases lay outside the gene matches. The CDR3 is made up of 16 amino acids. CDR3 in DNA: TGTGCCAGCAGCCGAGGGACAGGGCTTTCCTACAATGAGCAGTTCTTC. As protein: CASSRGTGLSYNEQFF.

This chain connects TRBV24-1 to TRBJ1-6; no definite D call. V gave up 1 base and J gave up 9 bases, with 15 bases separating them. CDR1 and CDR2 (germline): KGHDR, SFDVKD. The CDR3 runs to 16 residues. This CDR3 is CATSDFHRHGGSPLHF. The CDR3 DNA is TGTGCCACCAGTGATTTCCATCGACACGGAGGTTCACCCCTCCACTTT.

The chain carries TRBV5-1 and TRBJ1-2; D uncertain. The CDR3 runs 14 residues. The V end was cut by 0 bases, the J end by 8 bases, with 14 bases between. Germline CDR1 reads SGHRS; CDR2 reads YFSETQ. CDR3 sequence (DNA): TGCGCCAGCAGCTTGGGGACGGCGTCTCAGGGCTACACCTTC. Its protein product is CASSLGTASQGYTF. Complete variable domain (other parts from reference TRBV5-1 and TRBJ1-2): KAGVTQTPRYLIKTRGQQVTLSCSPISGHRSVSWYQQTPGQGLQFLFEYFSETQRNKGNFPGRFSGRQFSNSRSEMNVSTLELGDSALYLCASSLGTASQGYTFGSGTRLTVV.

V is TRBV7-6 and J is TRBJ2-7; 12 nucleotides agree with TRBD2. Germline-derived CDR1 and CDR2 are SGHVS and FNYEAQ. V gave up 4 bases and J gave up 0 bases; unmatched junction bases: 10. The CDR3 extends over 18 amino acids. CDR3 nucleotide sequence: TGTGCCAGCAGCTCTCTGACTAGCGGGAGTACGGGCTCCTACGAGCAGTACTTC. Translated, it gives CASSSLTSGSTGSYEQYF.

The V call is TRBV4-1, the J call TRBJ1-1; D call uncertain. From germline, CDR1 is MGHRA and CDR2 YSYEKL. The CDR3 runs to 14 residues. Trimming left V 2 bases short and J 7 bases short, with 14 bases between. CDR3 DNA sequence: TGCGCCAGCAGCCAACGGGAGGGCGCGAGTGAAGCTTTCTTT. Protein product: CASSQREGASEAFF.

V usage is TRBV6-5 and J usage is TRBJ1-5, with D perhaps TRBD1 (5 bases). Germline CDR1 MNHEY, CDR2 SVGAGI. The V and J ends lost 7 bases and 6 bases respectively, with 13 bases between them. This CDR3 is 13 amino acids long. DNA of the CDR3: TGTGCCAGCACGATACTTGGGGGTCAGCCCCAGCATTTT. This encodes CASTILGGQPQHF.

The chain couples TRBV11-2 to TRBJ2-6; D might be TRBD1 or TRBD2, each matching 5 bases. Germline V CDR1 and CDR2: SGHAT, FQNNGV. Trimming took 11 bases from V and 5 from J, leaving 10 bases between them. This CDR3 comprises 12 residues. CDR3 coding DNA: TGTGCCGGGGGTCCCCGGGCCAACGTCCTGACTTTC. Protein product: CAGGPRANVLTF.

This chain joins TRBV28 and TRBJ2-7, with 7 positions matching TRBD2. The germline V gene has CDR1 MDHEN and CDR2 SYDVKM. This CDR3 is 11 amino acids long. V was clipped by 4 bases and J by 12 bases; unmatched bases: 6. In DNA, the CDR3 is TGTGCCAGCAGTTCGAAGCGGGGCCTGTACTTC. It specifies CASSSKRGLYF.